What follows is one TCR beta chain and its context. Its antigen is undetermined. Distinct nucleotide sequences in the sample also encode this CDR3. The record originates from a study of OX40 agonist ivuxolimab in advanced cancers. CDR3 length: 15 amino acids. V dropped 3 bases and J dropped 8 bases, with 19 bases sitting between them. The germline gives CDR1 SGHAT, CDR2 FQNNGV. Only in-frame clones appear in the TCRdb table, and some are missing; sequencing was by immunoSEQ multiplex PCR. The sample records over 85,000 clones, roughly nine tenths being singletons. Overall study results and limits: There were also nonresponders showing low normalized T-cell clonal expansion.

The rearrangement links TRBV11-2 to TRBJ1-2; tentatively, D is TRBD1 (5 bases). The starting material was CD4+ or CD8+ T cells sorted from blood, obtained in a trial of the OX40 agonist ivuxolimab. The TCR sequence derives from an adult with an advanced solid tumor such as melanoma, head and neck, liver or kidney cancer. CDR3 residues: CASSFTAGPSDGYTF. The DNA for the CDR3 is TGTGCCAGCAGCTTCACCGCGGGGCCGTCGGACGGCTACACCTTC.